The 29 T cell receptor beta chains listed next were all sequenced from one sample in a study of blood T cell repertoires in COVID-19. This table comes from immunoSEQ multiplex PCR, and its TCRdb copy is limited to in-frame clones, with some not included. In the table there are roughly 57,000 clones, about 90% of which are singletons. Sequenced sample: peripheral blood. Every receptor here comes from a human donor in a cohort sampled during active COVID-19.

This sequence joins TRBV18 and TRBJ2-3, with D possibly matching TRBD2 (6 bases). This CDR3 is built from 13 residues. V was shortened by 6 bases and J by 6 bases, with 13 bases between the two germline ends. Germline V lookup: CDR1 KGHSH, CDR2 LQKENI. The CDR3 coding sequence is TGTGCCAGCTCCCATTCTAGCGACGATACGCAGTATTTT. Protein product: CASSHSSDDTQYF.

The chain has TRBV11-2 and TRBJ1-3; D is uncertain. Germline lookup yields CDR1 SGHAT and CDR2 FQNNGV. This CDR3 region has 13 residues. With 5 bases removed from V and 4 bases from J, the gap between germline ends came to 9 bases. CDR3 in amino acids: CASSPLLGNTIYF. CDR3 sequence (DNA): TGTGCCAGCAGCCCACTATTAGGAAACACCATATATTTT. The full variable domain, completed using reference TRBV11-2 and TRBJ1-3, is EAGVAQSPRYKIIEKRQSVAFWCNPISGHATLYWYQQILGQGPKLLIQFQNNGVVDDSQLPKDRFSAERLKGVDSTLKIQPAKLEDSAVYLCASSPLLGNTIYFGEGSWLTVV.

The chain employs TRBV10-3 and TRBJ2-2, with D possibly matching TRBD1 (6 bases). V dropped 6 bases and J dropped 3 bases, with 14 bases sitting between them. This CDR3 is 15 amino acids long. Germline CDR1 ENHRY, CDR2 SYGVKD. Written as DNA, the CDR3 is TGTGCCATCAGGGGTACAGGGCGGGACACCGGGGAGCTGTTTTTT. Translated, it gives CAIRGTGRDTGELFF.

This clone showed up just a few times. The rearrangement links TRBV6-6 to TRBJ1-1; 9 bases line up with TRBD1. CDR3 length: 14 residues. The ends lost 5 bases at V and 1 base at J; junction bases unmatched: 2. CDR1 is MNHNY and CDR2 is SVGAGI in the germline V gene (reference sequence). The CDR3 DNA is TGTGCCAGCAGTGGGACAGGGTCGAACACTGAAGCTTTCTTT. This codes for CASSGTGSNTEAFF.

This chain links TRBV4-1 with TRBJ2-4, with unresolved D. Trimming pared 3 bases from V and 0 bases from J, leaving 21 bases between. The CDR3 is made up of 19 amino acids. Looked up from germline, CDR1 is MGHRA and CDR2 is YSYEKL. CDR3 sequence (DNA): TGCGCCAGCAGCCATACCCCCCCCCGCGGCACTTTAGCCAAAAACATTCAGTACTTC. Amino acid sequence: CASSHTPPRGTLAKNIQYF.

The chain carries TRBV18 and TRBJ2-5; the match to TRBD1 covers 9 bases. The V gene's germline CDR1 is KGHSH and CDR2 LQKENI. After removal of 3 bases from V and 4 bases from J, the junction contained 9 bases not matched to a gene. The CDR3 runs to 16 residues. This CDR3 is CASSPNSPTGGETQYF. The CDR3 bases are TGTGCCAGCTCACCTAATTCGCCGACAGGGGGAGAGACCCAGTACTTC.

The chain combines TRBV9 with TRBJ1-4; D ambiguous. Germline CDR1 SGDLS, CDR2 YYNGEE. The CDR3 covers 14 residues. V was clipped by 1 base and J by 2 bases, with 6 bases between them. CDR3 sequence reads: CASSVNPTNEKLFF. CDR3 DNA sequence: TGTGCCAGCAGCGTAAATCCGACTAATGAAAAACTGTTTTTT.

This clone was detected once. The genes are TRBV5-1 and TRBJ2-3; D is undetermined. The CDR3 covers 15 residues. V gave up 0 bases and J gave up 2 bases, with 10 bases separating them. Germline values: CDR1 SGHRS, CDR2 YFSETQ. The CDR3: CASSLAQIFTDTQYF. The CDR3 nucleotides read TGCGCCAGCAGCTTGGCGCAGATCTTCACAGATACGCAGTATTTT.

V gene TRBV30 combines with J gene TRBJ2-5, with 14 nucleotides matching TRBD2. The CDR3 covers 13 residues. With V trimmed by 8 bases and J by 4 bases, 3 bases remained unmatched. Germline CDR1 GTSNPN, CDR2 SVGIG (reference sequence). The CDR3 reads CATGTSGGETQYF. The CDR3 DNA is TGTGCCACAGGGACTAGCGGGGGAGAGACCCAGTACTTC. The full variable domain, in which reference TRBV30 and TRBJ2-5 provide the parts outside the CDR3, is SQTIHQWPATLVQPVGSPLSLECTVEGTSNPNLYWYRQAAGRGLQLLFYSVGIGQISSEVPQNLSASRPQDRQFILSSKKLLLSDSGFYLCATGTSGGETQYFGPGTRLLVL.

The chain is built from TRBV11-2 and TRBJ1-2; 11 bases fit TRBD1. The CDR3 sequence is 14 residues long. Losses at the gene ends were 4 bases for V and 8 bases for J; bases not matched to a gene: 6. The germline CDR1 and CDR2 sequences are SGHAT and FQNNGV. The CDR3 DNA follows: TGTGCCAGCAGCTGGGACAGGGGGAATGGAGGCTACACCTTC. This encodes CASSWDRGNGGYTF.

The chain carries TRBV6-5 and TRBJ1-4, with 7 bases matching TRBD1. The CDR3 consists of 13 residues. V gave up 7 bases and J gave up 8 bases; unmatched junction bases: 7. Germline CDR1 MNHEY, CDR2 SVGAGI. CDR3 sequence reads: CASITGVYEKLFF. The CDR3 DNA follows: TGTGCCAGCATAACAGGGGTTTACGAAAAACTGTTTTTT.

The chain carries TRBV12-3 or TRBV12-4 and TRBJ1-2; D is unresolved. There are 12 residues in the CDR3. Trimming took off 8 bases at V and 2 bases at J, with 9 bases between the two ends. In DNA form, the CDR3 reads TGTGCCAGCCTTGGCAGGAACTATGGCTACACCTTC. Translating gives CASLGRNYGYTF.

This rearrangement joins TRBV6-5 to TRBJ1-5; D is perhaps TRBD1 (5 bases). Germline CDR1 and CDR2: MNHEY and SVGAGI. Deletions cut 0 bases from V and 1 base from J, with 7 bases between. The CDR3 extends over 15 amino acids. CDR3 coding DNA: TGTGCCAGCAGTTACTCGGGGGGGAGCAATCAGCCCCAGCATTTT. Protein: CASSYSGGSNQPQHF.

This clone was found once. In DNA form, the CDR3 reads TGTGCCAGCAGTTATAACGGGGTAGGAGACAACAATGAGCAGTTCTTC. It specifies CASSYNGVGDNNEQFF. V gene TRBV6-2 or TRBV6-3 combines with J gene TRBJ2-1; TRBD2 might be the D (5 bases). The CDR3 consists of 16 residues. Looked up from germline, CDR1 is MNHEY and CDR2 is SVGEGT. Trimming removed 3 bases at V and 5 bases at J, with 17 bases between.

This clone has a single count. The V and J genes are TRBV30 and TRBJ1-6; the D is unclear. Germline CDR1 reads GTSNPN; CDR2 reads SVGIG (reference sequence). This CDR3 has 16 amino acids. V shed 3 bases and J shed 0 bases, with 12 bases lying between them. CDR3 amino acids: CAWRRATSSYNSPLHF. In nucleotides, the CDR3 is TGTGCCTGGAGAAGAGCGACGAGCTCCTATAATTCACCCCTCCACTTT.

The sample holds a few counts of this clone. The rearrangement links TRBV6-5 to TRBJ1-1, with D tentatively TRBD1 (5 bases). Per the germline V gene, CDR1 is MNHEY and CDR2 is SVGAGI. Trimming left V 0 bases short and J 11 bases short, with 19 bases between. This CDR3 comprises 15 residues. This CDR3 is CASSYSKTGARDAFF. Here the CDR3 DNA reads TGTGCCAGCAGTTACTCGAAGACTGGGGCCCGCGACGCTTTCTTT.

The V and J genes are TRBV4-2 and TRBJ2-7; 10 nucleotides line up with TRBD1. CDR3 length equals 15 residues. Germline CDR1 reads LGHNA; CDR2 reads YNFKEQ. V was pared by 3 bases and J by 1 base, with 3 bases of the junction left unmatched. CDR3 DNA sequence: TGTGCCAGCAGCCATCCGGGACAGGGGTCCTACGAGCAGTACTTC. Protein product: CASSHPGQGSYEQYF.

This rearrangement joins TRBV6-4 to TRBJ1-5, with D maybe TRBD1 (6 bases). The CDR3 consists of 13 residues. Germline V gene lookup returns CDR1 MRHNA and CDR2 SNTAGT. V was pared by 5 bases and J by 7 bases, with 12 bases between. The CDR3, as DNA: TGTGCCAGCAGTCCCTCAGGGGCCCAGCCCCAGCATTTT. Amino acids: CASSPSGAQPQHF.

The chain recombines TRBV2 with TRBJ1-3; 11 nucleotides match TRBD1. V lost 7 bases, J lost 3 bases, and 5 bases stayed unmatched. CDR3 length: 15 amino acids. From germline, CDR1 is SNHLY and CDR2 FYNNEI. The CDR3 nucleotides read TGTGCCAGCATGGGACAGGGGGTATTTGGAAACACCATATATTTT. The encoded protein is CASMGQGVFGNTIYF.

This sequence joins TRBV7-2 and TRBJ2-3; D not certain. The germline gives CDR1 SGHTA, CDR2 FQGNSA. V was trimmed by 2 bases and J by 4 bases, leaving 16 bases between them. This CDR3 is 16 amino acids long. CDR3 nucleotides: TGTGCCAGCAGCTTATTAGAGGCTTTGAGTTCAGATACGCAGTATTTT. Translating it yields CASSLLEALSSDTQYF. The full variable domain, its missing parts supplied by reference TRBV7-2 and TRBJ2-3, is GAGVSQSPSNKVTEKGKDVELRCDPISGHTALYWYRQSLGQGLEFLIYFQGNSAPDKSGLPSDRFSAERTGGSVSTLTIQRTQQEDSAVYLCASSLLEALSSDTQYFGPGTRLTVL.

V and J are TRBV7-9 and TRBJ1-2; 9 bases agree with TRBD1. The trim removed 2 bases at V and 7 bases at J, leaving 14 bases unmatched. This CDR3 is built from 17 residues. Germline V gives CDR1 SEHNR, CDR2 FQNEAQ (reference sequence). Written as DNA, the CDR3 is TGTGCCAGCAGCTTATCGTCCCTACAGGGGGCGCAATTTGGCTACACCTTC. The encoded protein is CASSLSSLQGAQFGYTF.

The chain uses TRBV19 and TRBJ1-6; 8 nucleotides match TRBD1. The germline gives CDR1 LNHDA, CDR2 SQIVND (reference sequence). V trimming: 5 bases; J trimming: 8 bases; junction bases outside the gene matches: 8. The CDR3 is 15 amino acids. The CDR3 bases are TGTGCCAGTAGTCCCCGGACAGGGATGGATTCACCCCTCCACTTT. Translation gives CASSPRTGMDSPLHF.

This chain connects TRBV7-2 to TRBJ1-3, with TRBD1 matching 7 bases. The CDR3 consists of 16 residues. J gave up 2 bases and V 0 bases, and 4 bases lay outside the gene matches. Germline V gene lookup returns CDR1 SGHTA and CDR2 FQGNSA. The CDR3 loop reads CASSLAWDSTGNTIYF. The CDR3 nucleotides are TGTGCCAGCAGCTTAGCGTGGGACAGCACTGGAAACACCATATATTTT. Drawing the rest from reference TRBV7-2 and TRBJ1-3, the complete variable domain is GAGVSQSPSNKVTEKGKDVELRCDPISGHTALYWYRQSLGQGLEFLIYFQGNSAPDKSGLPSDRFSAERTGGSVSTLTIQRTQQEDSAVYLCASSLAWDSTGNTIYFGEGSWLTVV.

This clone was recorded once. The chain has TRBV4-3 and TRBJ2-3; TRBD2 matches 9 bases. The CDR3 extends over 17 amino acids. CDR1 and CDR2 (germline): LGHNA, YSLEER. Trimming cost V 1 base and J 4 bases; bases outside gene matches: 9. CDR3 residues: CASSQVGRGGSSDTQYF. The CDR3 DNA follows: TGCGCCAGCAGCCAAGTCGGGCGGGGGGGATCATCAGATACGCAGTATTTT.

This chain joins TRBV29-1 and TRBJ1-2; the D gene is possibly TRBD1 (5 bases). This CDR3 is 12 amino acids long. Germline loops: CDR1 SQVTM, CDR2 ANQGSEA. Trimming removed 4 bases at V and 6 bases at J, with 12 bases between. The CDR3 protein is CSVAHGQNGYTF. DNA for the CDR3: TGCAGCGTTGCCCACGGACAAAATGGCTACACCTTC. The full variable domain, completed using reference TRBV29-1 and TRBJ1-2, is SAVISQKPSRDICQRGTSLTIQCQVDSQVTMMFWYRQQPGQSLTLIATANQGSEATYESGFVIDKFPISRPNLTFSTLTVSNMSPEDSSIYLCSVAHGQNGYTFGSGTRLTVV.

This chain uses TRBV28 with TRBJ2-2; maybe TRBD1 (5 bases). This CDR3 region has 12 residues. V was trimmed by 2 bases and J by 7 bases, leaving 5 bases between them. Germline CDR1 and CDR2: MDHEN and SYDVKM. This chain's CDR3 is CASSLGHGELFF. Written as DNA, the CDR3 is TGTGCCAGCAGTTTAGGACACGGGGAGCTGTTTTTT.

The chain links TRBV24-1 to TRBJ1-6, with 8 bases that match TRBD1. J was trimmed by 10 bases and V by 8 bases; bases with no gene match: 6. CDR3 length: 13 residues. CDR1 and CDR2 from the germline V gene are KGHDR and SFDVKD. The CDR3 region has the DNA TGTGCCACCACCGGGACAGGTAGCTCACCCCTCCACTTT. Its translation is CATTGTGSSPLHF.

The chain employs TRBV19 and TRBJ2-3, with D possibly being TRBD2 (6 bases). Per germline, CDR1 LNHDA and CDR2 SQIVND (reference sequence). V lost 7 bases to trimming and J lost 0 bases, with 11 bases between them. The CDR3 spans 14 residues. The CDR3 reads CASTAGISTDTQYF. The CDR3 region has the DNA TGTGCCAGTACCGCGGGGATTAGCACAGATACGCAGTATTTT.

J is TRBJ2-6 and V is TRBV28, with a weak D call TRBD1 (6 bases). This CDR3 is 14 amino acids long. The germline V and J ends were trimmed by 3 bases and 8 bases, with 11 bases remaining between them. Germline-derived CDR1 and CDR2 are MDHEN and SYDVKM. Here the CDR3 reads CASSFFRGSNVLTF. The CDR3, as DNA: TGTGCCAGCAGTTTCTTCAGGGGCTCCAACGTCCTGACTTTC.